The T cell receptor (beta chain) described here comes from a study of beta chain features in type 1 diabetes. Study outcomes and limitations: TCRB CDR3s from Type 1 diabetes patients were moderately but significantly shorter in all four CD4+ subsets.

This clone was detected a few times. What it binds is not known. This CDR3 is built from 14 residues. V was trimmed by 4 bases and J by 4 bases, leaving 10 bases between them. Germline V gene data show CDR1 as SGHAT and CDR2 as FQDESV (reference sequence). As every portion of the isolated RNA was reverse transcribed, the sequencing read expressed TCRB transcripts. The protocol was immunoSEQ multiplex PCR, while the TCRdb copy is restricted to in-frame clones and leaves out a portion. The repertoire holds 150,000 to 200,000 clones, with around 9% as singletons. The V and J genes are TRBV11-1 and TRBJ2-2, with D perhaps TRBD2 (5 bases). Sequencing was done on a sample of central memory CD4+ T cells from blood. This receptor was identified in a woman younger than 45 with type 1 diabetes. CDR3 sequence reads: CASSSRVGTGELFF. CDR3 in DNA: TGTGCCAGCAGCTCGCGGGTTGGCACCGGGGAGCTGTTTTTT. Filled out from reference TRBV11-1 and TRBJ2-2, the complete variable domain reads EAEVAQSPRYKITEKSQAVAFWCDPISGHATLYWYRQILGQGPELLVQFQDESVVDDSQLPKDRFSAERLKGVDSTLKIQPAELGDSAMYLCASSSRVGTGELFFGEGSRLTVL.